These 11 T cell receptor beta chains were sequenced from one sample in a study of cytomegalovirus exposure and HLA in healthy donors. Amplification used 60 Vbeta primers and 13 Jbeta primers. Assay: immunoSEQ multiplex PCR; the TCRdb copy retains only in-frame clones and omits some. The sample holds 150,000 to 200,000 clones, roughly 80% seen once. Sequenced sample: PBMCs. The receptor source for this set is a man aged 45-60 years in good health and CMV-seropositive.

The rearrangement joins TRBV21-1 to TRBJ2-3; TRBD2 reflects the table's D call only, with no check against the DNA. TRBV21-1 is termed a pseudogene. The CDR3 contains 17 residues. The CDR3 here is CASSKSSPGLLTDTQYF. The DNA of the CDR3 is TGTGCCAGCAGCAAAAGTTCACCGGGACTACTCACAGATACGCAGTATTTT.

V gene TRBV6-5 combines with J gene TRBJ1-2; TRBD1 might be the D (6 bases). CDR1 and CDR2 (germline): MNHEY, SVGAGI. The CDR3 loop spans 15 amino acids. Trimming took off 7 bases at V and 4 bases at J, with 19 bases between the two ends. In nucleotides, the CDR3 is TGTGCCAGCACAAACGGTGGGGGGGGCGTCTATGGCTACACCTTC. Its protein product is CASTNGGGGVYGYTF.

J is TRBJ2-7 and V is TRBV30; possible D gene TRBD2, 6 bases. The CDR3 length is 14 residues. Between the trimmed V and J ends, which lost 4 bases and 7 bases, there was a span of 20 bases. Germline CDR1 and CDR2: GTSNPN and SVGIG (reference sequence). The CDR3 region is CAWTAGPGFGEQYF. In DNA form, the CDR3 reads TGTGCCTGGACTGCGGGGCCCGGGTTCGGAGAGCAGTACTTC. Together with reference TRBV30 and TRBJ2-7, the CDR3 gives the full variable domain: SQTIHQWPATLVQPVGSPLSLECTVEGTSNPNLYWYRQAAGRGLQLLFYSVGIGQISSEVPQNLSASRPQDRQFILSSKKLLLSDSGFYLCAWTAGPGFGEQYFGPGTRLTVT.

This chain uses TRBV7-9 with TRBJ2-3; 12 bases line up with TRBD2. The junction had 7 bases not matched to a gene; V was cut back by 4 bases and J by 5 bases. The CDR3 is made up of 16 amino acids. Germline V gene lookup returns CDR1 SEHNR and CDR2 FQNEAQ (reference sequence). In DNA form, the CDR3 reads TGTGCCAGCAGCTCAGGACTAGCGGGGAACGTAGATACGCAGTATTTT. It codes for CASSSGLAGNVDTQYF.

The V and J genes are TRBV9 and TRBJ1-6; 7 bases match TRBD1. The CDR3 is 16 amino acids. Germline loops: CDR1 SGDLS, CDR2 YYNGEE. The V gene end was trimmed by 2 bases and the J gene end by 10 bases; junction bases not matched to a gene: 12. CDR3 DNA sequence: TGTGCCAGCAGCGTTGACCCTCAGGGGGACCGGTCACCCCTCCACTTT. It specifies CASSVDPQGDRSPLHF.

CDR3 region: CASTYSGVQGFGYTF. The DNA for the CDR3 is TGTGCCAGCACCTATAGTGGGGTTCAGGGCTTTGGCTACACCTTC. J is TRBJ1-2 and V is TRBV6-5; possibly TRBD1 for D (5 bases). This CDR3 has 15 residues. Germline values: CDR1 MNHEY, CDR2 SVGAGI. V lost 7 bases, J lost 7 bases, and 22 bases lay in between.

The V call is TRBV4-1, the J call TRBJ1-4; possible D gene TRBD1, 6 bases. The V and J ends lost 2 bases and 6 bases respectively, with 13 bases between them. Per the germline V gene, CDR1 is MGHRA and CDR2 is YSYEKL. CDR3 size: 15 residues. This chain's CDR3 is CASSQSGERYEKLFF. CDR3 in DNA: TGCGCCAGCAGCCAATCAGGGGAGAGGTATGAAAAACTGTTTTTT.

The chain couples TRBV7-8 to TRBJ2-3, with D possibly matching TRBD2 (5 bases). There are 15 residues in the CDR3. Deletions cut 1 base from V and 8 bases from J, with 16 bases between. The germline gives CDR1 SGHVS, CDR2 FQNEAQ. CDR3 sequence reads: CASSLVPRTQATQYF. In nucleotides, the CDR3 is TGTGCCAGCAGCTTAGTGCCCCGGACTCAGGCTACGCAGTATTTT.

V and J are TRBV5-4 and TRBJ1-1; D is unclear. Germline V gene data show CDR1 as SGHNT and CDR2 as YYREEE (reference sequence). V lost 0 bases and J 2 bases, leaving 8 bases between the germline ends. There are 14 residues in the CDR3. CDR3 DNA: TGTGCCAGCAGCTTGGACAGCAAAAACACTGAAGCTTTCTTT. It is translated as CASSLDSKNTEAFF.

This clone was seen once. The chain recombines TRBV19 with TRBJ1-4; D not resolved. Germline loops: CDR1 LNHDA, CDR2 SQIVND (reference sequence). The CDR3 consists of 12 residues. Trimming stripped 6 bases from V and 8 bases from J, with 10 bases between. The CDR3 coding sequence is TGTGCCAGTAGACCGACTGGGGAAAAACTGTTTTTT. It encodes CASRPTGEKLFF.

This clone was seen a few times. The rearrangement uses TRBV10-3 and TRBJ2-7, with 9 bases identical to TRBD2. This CDR3 contains 15 residues. V shed 3 bases and J 5 bases; nucleotides not matched to a gene: 8. Germline V gene sequence: CDR1 ENHRY, CDR2 SYGVKD. The CDR3 nucleotides are TGTGCCATCAGTGATAACGGCGGGGGGGGACACGAGCAGTACTTC. This gives the protein CAISDNGGGGHEQYF.